The 27 T cell receptor beta chains below all came from one sample that was sequenced in a study of cytomegalovirus exposure and HLA in healthy donors. This table comes from immunoSEQ multiplex PCR, and its TCRdb copy is limited to in-frame clones, with some not included. In the table there are roughly 130,000 clones, 88% of which are singletons. The source material was PBMCs. The source of these receptors is a man aged 25-45 years in good health and CMV-seronegative.

The rearrangement uses TRBV19 and TRBJ2-3; D is possibly TRBD2 (5 bases). The V end lost 9 bases, the J end lost 4 bases, and 26 bases lay between the germline ends. CDR1 is LNHDA, CDR2 SQIVND, per germline (reference sequence). The CDR3 covers 17 residues. The CDR3: CASKSRASPSEADTQYF. CDR3 bases: TGTGCCAGCAAATCTCGGGCTAGCCCCTCGGAGGCAGATACGCAGTATTTT.

The CDR3 spells CASSQLRSGMEDNEQFF. CDR3 in DNA: TGCGCCAGCAGCCAACTCCGGAGCGGGATGGAAGACAATGAGCAGTTCTTC. This chain links TRBV4-1 with TRBJ2-1; 7 bases are shared with TRBD2. The CDR3 sequence is 17 residues long. Looked up from germline, CDR1 is MGHRA and CDR2 is YSYEKL. V was pared by 2 bases and J by 5 bases, with 12 bases of the junction left unmatched.

The chain uses TRBV5-4 and TRBJ1-1, with 11 positions matching TRBD1. From germline, CDR1 is SGHNT and CDR2 YYREEE (reference sequence). V gave up 0 bases and J gave up 4 bases; unmatched junction bases: 8. This CDR3 contains 17 residues. This CDR3 is CASSLGLSGTGGTEAFF. In DNA form, the CDR3 reads TGTGCCAGCAGCTTGGGACTCTCCGGGACAGGGGGCACTGAAGCTTTCTTT. Variable domain in full (rest from reference TRBV5-4 and TRBJ1-1): ETGVTQSPTHLIKTRGQQVTLRCSSQSGHNTVSWYQQALGQGPQFIFQYYREEENGRGNFPPRFSGLQFPNYSSELNVNALELDDSALYLCASSLGLSGTGGTEAFFGQGTRLTVV.

The chain combines TRBV5-1 with TRBJ2-1; 11 positions agree with TRBD2. Germline V gives CDR1 SGHRS, CDR2 YFSETQ. V lost 4 bases and J lost 4; bases outside the gene matches: 4. The CDR3 length is 15 residues. Here the CDR3 DNA reads TGCGCCAGCAGCCCGGGACTAGCGGCTTACAATGAGCAGTTCTTC. This codes for CASSPGLAAYNEQFF.

The rearrangement links TRBV5-1 to TRBJ2-5; 7 bases line up with TRBD1. Per germline, CDR1 SGHRS and CDR2 YFSETQ. The CDR3 spans 12 residues. With 7 bases clipped from V and 1 base from J, the junction kept 1 base outside the gene matches. The CDR3 reads CASRDSQETQYF. CDR3 in DNA: TGCGCCAGCCGGGACAGCCAAGAGACCCAGTACTTC.

The V call is TRBV12-5, the J call TRBJ2-7, with 7 positions matching TRBD1. CDR3 length: 13 residues. Trimming at V came to 0 bases and at J to 6 bases, leaving 2 bases not matched to a gene. Looked up from germline, CDR1 is LGHNT and CDR2 is FRNRAP. The CDR3 bases are TGTGCTAGTGGTTTGGTACAGGGGCCCGAGCAGTACTTC. This encodes CASGLVQGPEQYF.

The chain joins TRBV10-2 to TRBJ2-1; 9 nucleotides match TRBD2. Trimming removed 4 bases from V and 8 bases from J; junction bases left unmatched: 12. The germline V gene encodes CDR1 WSHSY and CDR2 SAAADI. CDR3 length: 16 amino acids. The CDR3 sequence is CASSVGTPQRGDEQFF. Written as DNA, the CDR3 is TGCGCCAGCAGTGTCGGGACTCCCCAGCGGGGGGATGAGCAGTTCTTC.

The V and J genes are TRBV19 and TRBJ2-1; D remains ambiguous. The V gene lost 6 bases and the J gene lost 7 bases, with 10 bases spanning the gap. Germline V gene data show CDR1 as LNHDA and CDR2 as SQIVND (reference sequence). This CDR3 is built from 12 residues. The chain's CDR3 is CASRSVTNEQFF. In DNA, the CDR3 is TGTGCCAGTAGATCTGTGACTAATGAGCAGTTCTTC. Full variable domain (outside the CDR3, taken from reference TRBV19 and TRBJ2-1): DGGITQSPKYLFRKEGQNVTLSCEQNLNHDAMYWYRQDPGQGLRLIYYSQIVNDFQKGDIAEGYSVSREKKESFPLTVTSAQKNPTAFYLCASRSVTNEQFFGPGTRLTVL.

V gene TRBV7-9 combines with J gene TRBJ2-7; a possible D gene is TRBD1 (5 bases). CDR1 and CDR2 (germline): SEHNR, FQNEAQ (reference sequence). V lost 5 bases and J lost 6, with 14 bases in between. The CDR3 spans 13 residues. The CDR3 DNA follows: TGTGCCAGCAGCCAACCCAGGGATGGCGAGCAGTACTTC. This sequence encodes CASSQPRDGEQYF.

This sequence joins TRBV5-1 and TRBJ1-1; D gene unclear. Looked up from germline, CDR1 is SGHRS and CDR2 is YFSETQ. The ends were cut back, 0 bases at V and 4 bases at J, with 10 bases in the middle. The CDR3 sequence is 14 residues long. CDR3 protein: CASSLGGVGTEAFF. The CDR3 DNA follows: TGCGCCAGCAGCTTGGGTGGAGTGGGCACTGAAGCTTTCTTT.

This clone was detected once. This rearrangement joins TRBV4-3 to TRBJ1-1; D is uncertain. This CDR3 region has 13 residues. CDR1 is LGHNA, CDR2 YSLEER, per germline. V lost 1 base and J 5 bases, leaving 8 bases between the germline ends. Here the CDR3 DNA reads TGCGCCAGCAGCCAAGCCCGAGGAACTGAAGCTTTCTTT. Its translation is CASSQARGTEAFF.

This rearrangement joins TRBV6-4 to TRBJ2-3; TRBD2 matches 10 bases. The J segment lost 4 bases and the V segment lost 0 bases, leaving 1 base of the junction unmatched. There are 15 residues in the CDR3. From germline, CDR1 is MRHNA and CDR2 SNTAGT. Here the CDR3 reads CASSDSAGGADTQYF. In DNA form, the CDR3 reads TGTGCCAGCAGTGACTCAGCGGGAGGGGCAGATACGCAGTATTTT.

The chain links TRBV6-5 to TRBJ2-1; TRBD1 is a possible D gene (6 bases). V was trimmed by 7 bases and J by 4 bases, leaving 14 bases between them. The CDR3 extends over 14 amino acids. Germline CDR1 MNHEY, CDR2 SVGAGI. The CDR3 region is CASIQGFGYNEQFF. CDR3 sequence (DNA): TGTGCCAGCATACAGGGTTTCGGTTACAATGAGCAGTTCTTC.

This clone is a singleton in its sample. The gene calls are TRBV4-1 and TRBJ2-5; weak D call: TRBD1 (5 bases). There are 16 residues in the CDR3. V lost 0 bases and J lost 1, with 12 bases in between. Looked up from germline, CDR1 is MGHRA and CDR2 is YSYEKL. The CDR3 reads CASSQEGRTFQETQYF. In nucleotides, the CDR3 is TGCGCCAGCAGCCAAGAGGGTCGGACATTCCAAGAGACCCAGTACTTC.

This clone was seen more than once but under ten times. This sequence joins TRBV7-2 and TRBJ1-1, with D maybe TRBD1 (6 bases). CDR1 and CDR2 from the germline V gene are SGHTA and FQGNSA. V gave up 5 bases and J gave up 3 bases, with 13 bases separating them. This CDR3 region has 14 residues. CDR3 DNA: TGTGCCAGCAGCCCCCGGGCAGGGGACACTGAAGCTTTCTTT. It specifies CASSPRAGDTEAFF.

This clone was recorded only once. The chain has TRBV18 and TRBJ2-5; 12 bases agree with TRBD2. The CDR3 is 16 residues long. Germline V lookup: CDR1 KGHSH, CDR2 LQKENI. Trimming removed 4 bases from V and 2 bases from J; junction bases left unmatched: 5. CDR3 sequence: CASSRRLAGEQETQYF. The CDR3 nucleotides are TGTGCCAGCTCACGACGACTAGCGGGAGAGCAAGAGACCCAGTACTTC.

The chain has TRBV19 and TRBJ1-2; 10 bases line up with TRBD1. The germline V gene encodes CDR1 LNHDA and CDR2 SQIVND (reference sequence). This CDR3 comprises 15 residues. Trimming took 6 bases from V and 6 from J; bases not matched to a gene: 10. The CDR3 DNA reads TGTGCCAGTAGAAATCCGGGACAGGGGTTGGATGGCTACACCTTC. Its protein product is CASRNPGQGLDGYTF.

This sequence joins TRBV5-4 and TRBJ1-3, with 8 bases identical to TRBD1. V lost 4 bases to trimming and J lost 0 bases; unmatched junction nucleotides: 6. Germline V gene lookup returns CDR1 SGHNT and CDR2 YYREEE (reference sequence). There are 16 residues in the CDR3. CDR3 DNA: TGTGCCAGCAGCGGAACAGGGGGATACTCTGGAAACACCATATATTTT. It yields the protein CASSGTGGYSGNTIYF.

The rearrangement uses TRBV27 and TRBJ2-7, with 7 bases matching TRBD1. The CDR3 runs to 14 residues. The V segment lost 3 bases and the J segment 3 bases; nucleotides outside the gene matches: 5. Looked up from germline, CDR1 is MNHEY and CDR2 is SMNVEV (reference sequence). CDR3 sequence (DNA): TGTGCCAGCAGTTTCTCCCGGACAGGCTACGAGCAGTACTTC. Translating gives CASSFSRTGYEQYF.

J is TRBJ1-2 and V is TRBV9, with TRBD1 matching over 9 bases. The CDR3 covers 15 residues. With 5 bases clipped from V and 6 bases from J, the junction kept 11 bases outside the gene matches. The germline gives CDR1 SGDLS, CDR2 YYNGEE. CDR3 in amino acids: CASSHVSGQGHGYTF. In DNA form, the CDR3 reads TGTGCCAGCAGTCACGTATCGGGACAGGGCCATGGCTACACCTTC.

The chain recombines TRBV27 with TRBJ1-4; 7 bases map to TRBD1. The V and J ends lost 6 bases and 1 base, in that order; junction bases with no gene match: 5. Germline CDR1 and CDR2: MNHEY and SMNVEV (reference sequence). CDR3 length: 15 amino acids. The CDR3 DNA reads as TGTGCCAGCAGCTTACAGGGGCGAACTAATGAAAAACTGTTTTTT. The encoded protein is CASSLQGRTNEKLFF.

V gene TRBV12-5 combines with J gene TRBJ1-1, with a possible D match to TRBD1 (5 bases). Between the trimmed V and J ends, which lost 6 bases and 1 base, there was a span of 12 bases. This CDR3 has 14 residues. Germline CDR1 and CDR2: LGHNT and FRNRAP. The CDR3 sequence is CASGSRRGNTEAFF. In nucleotides, the CDR3 is TGTGCTAGTGGCTCCAGGAGGGGGAACACTGAAGCTTTCTTT. Full variable domain (remainder filled in from reference TRBV12-5 and TRBJ1-1): DARVTQTPRHKVTEMGQEVTMRCQPILGHNTVFWYRQTMMQGLELLAYFRNRAPLDDSGMPKDRFSAEMPDATLATLKIQPSEPRDSAVYFCASGSRRGNTEAFFGQGTRLTVV.

This chain joins TRBV27 and TRBJ2-7; 13 nucleotides align to TRBD2. The CDR3 loop spans 15 amino acids. Germline-derived CDR1 and CDR2 are MNHEY and SMNVEV (reference sequence). V gave up 5 bases and J gave up 3 bases; unmatched junction bases: 4. The CDR3 DNA follows: TGTGCCAGCAGTCCAGGGACTAGCGGGATCTACGAGCAGTACTTC. Translation gives CASSPGTSGIYEQYF.

This clone has just one count. V gene TRBV5-6 combines with J gene TRBJ2-3; 10 bases fit TRBD2. The germline gives CDR1 SGHDT, CDR2 YYEEEE. The V segment lost 4 bases and the J segment 1 base; nucleotides outside the gene matches: 0. The CDR3 is 14 residues long. The CDR3: CASSGTSGTDTQYF. The CDR3 region has the DNA TGTGCCAGCAGCGGGACTAGCGGCACAGATACGCAGTATTTT.

The V gene is TRBV19, the J gene TRBJ2-2, with D perhaps matching TRBD2 (5 bases). This CDR3 has 13 residues. Germline loops: CDR1 LNHDA, CDR2 SQIVND (reference sequence). Trimming cost V 2 bases and J 6 bases, with 7 bases left between them. In nucleotides, the CDR3 is TGTGCCAGTAGTATAAGCGGTGCCGGGGAGCTGTTTTTT. It encodes CASSISGAGELFF. Filled out from reference TRBV19 and TRBJ2-2, the complete variable domain reads DGGITQSPKYLFRKEGQNVTLSCEQNLNHDAMYWYRQDPGQGLRLIYYSQIVNDFQKGDIAEGYSVSREKKESFPLTVTSAQKNPTAFYLCASSISGAGELFFGEGSRLTVL.

This chain connects TRBV2 to TRBJ1-4, with a weak D call TRBD1 (5 bases). V lost 7 bases, J lost 6 bases, and 18 bases lay in between. The CDR3 consists of 15 residues. Germline loops: CDR1 SNHLY, CDR2 FYNNEI. CDR3 sequence (DNA): TGTGCCAGCAACCCGACAGCCCAATTATATGAAAAACTGTTTTTT. Its protein is CASNPTAQLYEKLFF.

The rearrangement joins TRBV30 to TRBJ1-2, with D possibly being TRBD1 (6 bases). This CDR3 has 13 residues. Between the trimmed V and J ends, which lost 4 bases and 1 base, there was a span of 10 bases. The germline CDR1 and CDR2 sequences are GTSNPN and SVGIG (reference sequence). Here the CDR3 reads CAWKRGINYGYTF. In DNA form, the CDR3 reads TGTGCCTGGAAGAGGGGGATTAACTATGGCTACACCTTC.